This TCR beta chain was found in a study of T cell responses to AZD1222 COVID-19 vaccine. On the study more broadly: The analysis combined second doses at about 4 or about 12 weeks.

About this clone itself: Antigen: not known.

The ends were cut back, 3 bases at V and 0 bases at J, with 11 bases in the middle. This CDR3 has 14 amino acids. The V gene's germline CDR1 is DFQATT and CDR2 SNEGSKA (reference sequence). Study-level points and caveats: Dominant CD4 TCR responses targeted spike regions 160-218 and 743-854. Researchers took repertoire samples only after the peak T cell response had come.

Assay used: immunoSEQ multiplex PCR; TCRdb lists only in-frame clones, some missing. This table has 150,000 to 180,000 clones, roughly nine tenths appearing once. The sample here was peripheral blood, taken on day 0 of AZD1222 vaccination. The rearrangement uses TRBV20-1 and TRBJ1-1, with D perhaps TRBD1 (6 bases). This receptor was obtained from an adult in good health. The CDR3 DNA reads as TGCAGTGCTAGTCGGACAGACATGAACACTGAAGCTTTCTTT. As protein: CSASRTDMNTEAFF.